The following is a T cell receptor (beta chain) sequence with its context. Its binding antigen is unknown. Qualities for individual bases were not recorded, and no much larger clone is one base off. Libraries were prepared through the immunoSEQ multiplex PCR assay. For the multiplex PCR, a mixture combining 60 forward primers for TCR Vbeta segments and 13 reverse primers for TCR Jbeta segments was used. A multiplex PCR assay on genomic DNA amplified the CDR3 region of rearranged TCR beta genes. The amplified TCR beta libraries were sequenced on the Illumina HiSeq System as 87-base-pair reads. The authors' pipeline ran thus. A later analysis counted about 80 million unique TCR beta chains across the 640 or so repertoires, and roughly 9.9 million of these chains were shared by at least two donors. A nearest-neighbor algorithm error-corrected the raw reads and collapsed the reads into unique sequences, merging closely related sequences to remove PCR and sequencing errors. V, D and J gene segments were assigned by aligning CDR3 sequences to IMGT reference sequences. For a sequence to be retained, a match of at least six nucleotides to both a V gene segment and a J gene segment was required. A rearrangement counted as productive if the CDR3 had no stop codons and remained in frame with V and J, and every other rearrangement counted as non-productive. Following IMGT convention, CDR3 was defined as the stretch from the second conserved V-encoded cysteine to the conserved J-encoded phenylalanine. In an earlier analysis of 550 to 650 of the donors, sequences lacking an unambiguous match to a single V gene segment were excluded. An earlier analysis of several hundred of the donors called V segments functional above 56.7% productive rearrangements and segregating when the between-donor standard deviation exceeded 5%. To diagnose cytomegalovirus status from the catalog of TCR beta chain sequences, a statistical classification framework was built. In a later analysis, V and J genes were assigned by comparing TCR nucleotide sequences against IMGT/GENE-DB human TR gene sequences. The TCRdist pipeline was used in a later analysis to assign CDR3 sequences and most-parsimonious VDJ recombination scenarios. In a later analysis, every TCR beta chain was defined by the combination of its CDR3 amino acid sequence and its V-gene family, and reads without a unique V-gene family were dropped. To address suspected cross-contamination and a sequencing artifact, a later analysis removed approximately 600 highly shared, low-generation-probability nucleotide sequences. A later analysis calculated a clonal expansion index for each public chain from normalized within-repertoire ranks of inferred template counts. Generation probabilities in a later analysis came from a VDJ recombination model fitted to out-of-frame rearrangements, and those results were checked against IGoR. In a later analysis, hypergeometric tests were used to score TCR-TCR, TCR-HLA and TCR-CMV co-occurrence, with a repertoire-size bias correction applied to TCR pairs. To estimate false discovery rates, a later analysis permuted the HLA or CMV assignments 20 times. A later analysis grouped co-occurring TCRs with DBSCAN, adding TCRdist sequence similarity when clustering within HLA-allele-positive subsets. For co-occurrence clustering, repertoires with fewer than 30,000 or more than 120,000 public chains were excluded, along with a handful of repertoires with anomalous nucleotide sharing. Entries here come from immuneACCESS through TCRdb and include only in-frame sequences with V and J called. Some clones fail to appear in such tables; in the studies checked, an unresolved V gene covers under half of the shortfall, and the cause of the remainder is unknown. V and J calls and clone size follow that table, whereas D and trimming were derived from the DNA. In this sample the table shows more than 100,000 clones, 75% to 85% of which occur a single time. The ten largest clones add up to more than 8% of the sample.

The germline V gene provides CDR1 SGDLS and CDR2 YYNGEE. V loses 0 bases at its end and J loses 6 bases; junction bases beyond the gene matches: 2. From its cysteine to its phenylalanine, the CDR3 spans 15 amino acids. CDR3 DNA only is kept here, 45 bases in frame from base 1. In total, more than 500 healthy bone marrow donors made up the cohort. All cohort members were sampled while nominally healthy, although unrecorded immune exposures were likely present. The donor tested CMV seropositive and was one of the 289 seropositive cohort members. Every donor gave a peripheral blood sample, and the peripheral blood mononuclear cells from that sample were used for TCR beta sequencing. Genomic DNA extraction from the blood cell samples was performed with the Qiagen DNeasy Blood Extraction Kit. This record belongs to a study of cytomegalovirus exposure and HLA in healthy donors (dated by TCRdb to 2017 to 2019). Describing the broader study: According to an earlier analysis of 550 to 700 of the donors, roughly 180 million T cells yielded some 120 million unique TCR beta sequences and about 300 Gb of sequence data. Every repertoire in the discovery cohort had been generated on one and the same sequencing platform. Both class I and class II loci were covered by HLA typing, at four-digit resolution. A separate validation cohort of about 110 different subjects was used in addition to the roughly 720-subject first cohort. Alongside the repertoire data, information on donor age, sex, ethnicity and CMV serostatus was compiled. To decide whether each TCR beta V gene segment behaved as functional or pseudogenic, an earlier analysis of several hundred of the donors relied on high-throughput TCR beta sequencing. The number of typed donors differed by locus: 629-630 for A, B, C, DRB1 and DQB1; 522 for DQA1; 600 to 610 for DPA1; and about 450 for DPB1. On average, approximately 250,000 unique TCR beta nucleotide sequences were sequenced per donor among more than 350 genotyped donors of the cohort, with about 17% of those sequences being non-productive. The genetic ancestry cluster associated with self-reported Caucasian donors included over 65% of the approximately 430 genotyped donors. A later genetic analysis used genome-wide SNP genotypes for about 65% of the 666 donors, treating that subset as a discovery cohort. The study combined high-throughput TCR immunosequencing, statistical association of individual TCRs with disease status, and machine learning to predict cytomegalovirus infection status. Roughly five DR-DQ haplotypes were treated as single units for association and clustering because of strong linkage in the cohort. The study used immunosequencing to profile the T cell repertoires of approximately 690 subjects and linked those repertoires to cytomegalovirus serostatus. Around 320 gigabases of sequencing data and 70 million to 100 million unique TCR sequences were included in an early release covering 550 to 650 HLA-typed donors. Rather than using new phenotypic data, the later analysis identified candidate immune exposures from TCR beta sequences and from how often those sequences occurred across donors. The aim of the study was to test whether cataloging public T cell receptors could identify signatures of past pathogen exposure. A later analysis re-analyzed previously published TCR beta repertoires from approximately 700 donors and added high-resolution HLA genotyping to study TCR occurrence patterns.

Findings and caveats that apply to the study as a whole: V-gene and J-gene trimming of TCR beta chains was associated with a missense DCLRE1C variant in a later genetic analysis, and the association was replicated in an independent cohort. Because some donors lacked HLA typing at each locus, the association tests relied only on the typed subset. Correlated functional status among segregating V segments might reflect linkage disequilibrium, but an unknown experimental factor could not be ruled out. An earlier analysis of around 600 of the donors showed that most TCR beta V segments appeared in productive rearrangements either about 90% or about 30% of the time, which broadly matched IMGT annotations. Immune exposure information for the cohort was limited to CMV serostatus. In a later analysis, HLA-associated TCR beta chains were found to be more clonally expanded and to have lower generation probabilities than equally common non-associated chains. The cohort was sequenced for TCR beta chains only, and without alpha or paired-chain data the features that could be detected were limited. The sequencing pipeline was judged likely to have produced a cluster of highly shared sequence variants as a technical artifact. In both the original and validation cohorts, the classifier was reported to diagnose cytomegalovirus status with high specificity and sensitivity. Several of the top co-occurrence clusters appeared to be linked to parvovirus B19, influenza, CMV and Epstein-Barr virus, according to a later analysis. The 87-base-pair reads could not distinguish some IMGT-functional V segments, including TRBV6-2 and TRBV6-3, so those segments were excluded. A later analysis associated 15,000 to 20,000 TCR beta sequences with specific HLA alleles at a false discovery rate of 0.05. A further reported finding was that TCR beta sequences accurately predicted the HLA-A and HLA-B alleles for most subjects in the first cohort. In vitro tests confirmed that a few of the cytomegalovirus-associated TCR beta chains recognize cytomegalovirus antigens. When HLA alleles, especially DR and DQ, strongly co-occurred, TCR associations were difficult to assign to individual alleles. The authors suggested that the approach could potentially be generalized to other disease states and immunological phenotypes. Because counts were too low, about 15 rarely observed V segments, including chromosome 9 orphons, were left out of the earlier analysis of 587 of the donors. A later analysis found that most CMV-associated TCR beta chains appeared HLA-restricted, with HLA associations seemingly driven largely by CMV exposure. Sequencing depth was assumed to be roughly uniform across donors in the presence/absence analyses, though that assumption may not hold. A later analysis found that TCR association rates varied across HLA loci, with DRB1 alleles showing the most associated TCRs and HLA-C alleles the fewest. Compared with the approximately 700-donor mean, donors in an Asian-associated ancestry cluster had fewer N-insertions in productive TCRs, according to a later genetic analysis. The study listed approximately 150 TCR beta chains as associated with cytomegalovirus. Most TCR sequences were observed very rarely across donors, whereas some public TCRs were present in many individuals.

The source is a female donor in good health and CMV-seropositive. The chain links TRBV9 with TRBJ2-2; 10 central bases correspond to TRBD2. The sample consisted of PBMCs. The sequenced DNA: TGTGCCAGCAGCGTAGGGCTAGCGGGGGCCGGGGAGCTGTTTTTT. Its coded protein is CASSVGLAGAGELFF.